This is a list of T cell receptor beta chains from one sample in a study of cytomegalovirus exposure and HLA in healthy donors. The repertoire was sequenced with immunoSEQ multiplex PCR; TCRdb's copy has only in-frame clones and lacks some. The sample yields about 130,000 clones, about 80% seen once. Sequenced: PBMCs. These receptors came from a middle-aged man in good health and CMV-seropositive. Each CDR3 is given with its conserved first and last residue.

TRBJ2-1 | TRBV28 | CASSLGYDRGLYYNEQFF
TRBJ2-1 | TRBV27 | CASSGRAGARHNEQFF
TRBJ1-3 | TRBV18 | CASRGGNAGNTIYF
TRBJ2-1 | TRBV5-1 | CASSWTESSYNEQFF
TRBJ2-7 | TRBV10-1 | CASSEGTGSYEQYF
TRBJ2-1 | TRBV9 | CASSFGQGAGNEQFF
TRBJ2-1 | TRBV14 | CASSRYEGDEQFF
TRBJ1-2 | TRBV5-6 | CASSLDRGYGYTF
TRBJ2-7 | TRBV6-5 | CASSYSGDIASYEQYF
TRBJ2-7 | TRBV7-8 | CASSSGDSKYF
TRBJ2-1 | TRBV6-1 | CASSVLTGGNEQFF
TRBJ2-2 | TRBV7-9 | CASRSNSGRANTGELFF
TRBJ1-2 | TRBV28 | CASSLGPSPYTF
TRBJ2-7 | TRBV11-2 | CASSPIRTGSYEQYF
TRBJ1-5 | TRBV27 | CASSLSLGGQPQHF
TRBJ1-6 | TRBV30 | CARAAGGNSPLHF
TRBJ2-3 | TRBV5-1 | CASSLAGSGDTQYF
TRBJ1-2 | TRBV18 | CASSNLPGRSNYGYTF
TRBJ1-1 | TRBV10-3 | CAISGAQGSPEAFF
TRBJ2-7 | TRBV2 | CASDRYGQGTEQYF
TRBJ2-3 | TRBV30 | CAWDTLAGSTDTQYF
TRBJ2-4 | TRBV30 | CAWSSGGIQYF
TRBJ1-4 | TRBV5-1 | CASSFGGSRNEKLFF
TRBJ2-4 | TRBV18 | CASSPGQGLAYF
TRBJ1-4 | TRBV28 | CASSLGSVRGLLFF
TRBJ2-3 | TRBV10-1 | CASSASDNTQYF
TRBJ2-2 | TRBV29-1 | CSVDIQGVGELFF
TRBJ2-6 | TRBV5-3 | CARKGLISGANVLTF
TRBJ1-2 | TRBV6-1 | CASSVPTENYGYTF
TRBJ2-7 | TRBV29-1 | CSVEERAGGAYEQYF
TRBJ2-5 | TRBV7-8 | CASSRTGQPEETQYF
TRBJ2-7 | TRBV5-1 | CASSLPIASGTLVSYEQYF
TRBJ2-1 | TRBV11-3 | CASSSHQRGNNEQFF
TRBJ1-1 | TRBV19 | CASSTQYRGTEAFF
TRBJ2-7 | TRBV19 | CASRLRHGNYEQYF
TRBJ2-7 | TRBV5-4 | CASSPGGQGAYEQYF
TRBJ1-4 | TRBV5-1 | CASSLAGATNEKLFF
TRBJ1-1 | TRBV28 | CASSLSPGNTEAFF
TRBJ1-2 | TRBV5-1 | CASSPLGHRGNGYTF
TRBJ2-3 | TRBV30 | CAWNDYRGPGTDTQYF
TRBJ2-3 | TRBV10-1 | CASSGVAGAKDTQYF
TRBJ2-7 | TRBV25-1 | CASRGNSYEQYF
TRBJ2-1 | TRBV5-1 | CASSLTGGVEQFF
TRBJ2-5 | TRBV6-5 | CASRPPLAGRKTQYF
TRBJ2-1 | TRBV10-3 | CAITDRGGYNEQFF